This T cell receptor beta chain was sequenced for a study of PD-1 blockade in classical Hodgkin lymphoma. Germline CDR1 and CDR2: KGHSH and LQKENI. V was shortened by 2 bases and J by 6 bases, with 11 bases between the two germline ends. The CDR3 is made up of 14 amino acids. Time point here: cycle 4 day 1 (C4D1), after more than five weeks of nivolumab. Relapses following autologous stem cell transplantation were seen in all patients, with brentuximab vedotin exposure varying. Concerning this clone: Its target is not known.

Notes on the study in general: CD4+ but not CD8+ TCR diversity rose significantly by C4D1.

Measured with immunoSEQ multiplex PCR; TCRdb has only the in-frame clones, and not every one. The profile covers some 90,000 clones, with approximately 78% appearing a single time and just under 9.5% taken by the ten largest. This sequence joins TRBV18 and TRBJ1-5, with D perhaps matching TRBD1 (5 bases). Source: peripheral blood mononuclear cells (PBMCs), taken before the fourth cycle of nivolumab. This clonotype originated in a human donor with classical Hodgkin lymphoma. The CDR3 nucleotides read TGTGCCAGCTCACCAGCCGGGGGTCGTCAGCCCCAGCATTTT. The encoded protein is CASSPAGGRQPQHF.